Listed here are 15 T cell receptor beta chains from one sample, sequenced in a study of beta chain features in type 1 diabetes. Antigen specificity for these receptors is unknown. Overall study results and limits: TCRB CDR3s were moderately but significantly shorter in Type 1 diabetes patients in all four CD4+ subsets.

Expressed TCRB transcripts were sequenced because the isolated RNA had all been reverse transcribed beforehand. Profiling relied on immunoSEQ multiplex PCR, and the TCRdb table lists in-frame clones only, not all of them. In the table there are approximately 170,000 clones, almost 8% of which are singletons. The sample consisted of central memory CD4+ T cells from blood. These receptor sequences come from a man aged 18-30 years with type 1 diabetes.

J is TRBJ1-1 and V is TRBV4-2; possible D gene TRBD1, 5 bases. The CDR3 is 16 amino acids. V lost 0 bases, J lost 2 bases, and 13 bases lay in between. Germline assignment: CDR1 LGHNA and CDR2 YNFKEQ. This chain's CDR3 is CASSQDLGQGNTEAFF. The CDR3 nucleotides read TGTGCCAGCAGCCAAGATTTGGGCCAGGGTAACACTGAAGCTTTCTTT.

The chain recombines TRBV14 with TRBJ2-5, with TRBD2 matching 8 bases. This CDR3 has 14 amino acids. Trimming at V came to 4 bases and at J to 2 bases, leaving 3 bases not matched to a gene. Per germline, CDR1 SGHDN and CDR2 FVKESK. The CDR3: CASSRLAGQETQYF. The CDR3 DNA follows: TGTGCCAGCAGCCGATTAGCGGGGCAAGAGACCCAGTACTTC.

This clone was seen many times. The rearrangement joins TRBV30 to TRBJ1-4; D is perhaps TRBD1 (6 bases). Germline-derived CDR1 and CDR2 are GTSNPN and SVGIG (reference sequence). The CDR3 is 14 amino acids. V shed 5 bases and J shed 7 bases, with 17 bases lying between them. The CDR3 is CAWSKGTRGEKLFF. The CDR3 DNA sequence: TGTGCCTGGTCGAAGGGGACCAGGGGTGAAAAACTGTTTTTT. The full variable domain, completed using reference TRBV30 and TRBJ1-4, is SQTIHQWPATLVQPVGSPLSLECTVEGTSNPNLYWYRQAAGRGLQLLFYSVGIGQISSEVPQNLSASRPQDRQFILSSKKLLLSDSGFYLCAWSKGTRGEKLFFGSGTQLSVL.

The chain has TRBV9 and TRBJ2-6; tentative D call: TRBD1 (6 bases). CDR1 and CDR2 from the germline V gene are SGDLS and YYNGEE. The CDR3 length is 15 residues. Trimming removed 0 bases at V and 5 bases at J, with 9 bases between. As DNA, the CDR3 is TGTGCCAGCAGCGTAGGTCAGGGGTGGGCCAACGTCCTGACTTTC. Encoded protein: CASSVGQGWANVLTF.

This chain connects TRBV28 to TRBJ2-7; 10 bases line up with TRBD1. CDR1 and CDR2 from the germline V gene are MDHEN and SYDVKM. Trimming cost V 5 bases and J 3 bases; bases outside gene matches: 7. The CDR3 consists of 15 residues. The CDR3 DNA follows: TGTGCCAGCAGTACCTGGACAGGGGGTCGCTACGAGCAGTACTTC. Translation gives CASSTWTGGRYEQYF.

This clone appeared a few times. V usage is TRBV6-6 and J usage is TRBJ2-7; D might be TRBD2 (6 bases). Germline V gene lookup returns CDR1 MNHNY and CDR2 SVGAGI (reference sequence). Trimming left V 8 bases short and J 3 bases short, with 8 bases between. The CDR3 is made up of 11 amino acids. The CDR3 bases are TGTGCCAGCGGAGGGGTCTACGAGCAGTACTTC. Translation: CASGGVYEQYF.

V is TRBV15 and J is TRBJ2-3; 8 bases are a match to TRBD2. CDR1 and CDR2 (germline): LNHNV, YYDKDF (reference sequence). J lost 1 base, V lost 6 bases, and 3 bases had no gene match. This CDR3 spans 14 amino acids. This chain's CDR3 is CATSLSGGTDTQYF. The CDR3 DNA follows: TGTGCCACCAGTCTTAGCGGGGGCACAGATACGCAGTATTTT.

This clone was seen a few times. The chain is built from TRBV5-1 and TRBJ1-6; a weak D match, TRBD1 (5 bases). The V end was cut by 1 base, the J end by 10 bases, with 21 bases between. Per germline, CDR1 SGHRS and CDR2 YFSETQ. The CDR3 runs to 17 residues. The CDR3 sequence is CASSLYGQRQKMSPLHF. CDR3 nucleotides: TGCGCCAGCAGCTTGTACGGACAACGGCAGAAGATGTCACCCCTCCACTTT.

The chain uses TRBV28 and TRBJ1-2; 11 bases agree with TRBD1. Germline-derived CDR1 and CDR2 are MDHEN and SYDVKM. This CDR3 spans 14 amino acids. V shed 6 bases and J 7 bases; nucleotides not matched to a gene: 7. This CDR3 is CASRAGQGASGYTF. CDR3 sequence (DNA): TGTGCCAGCAGGGCAGGACAGGGGGCCTCTGGCTACACCTTC.

The J gene is TRBJ1-4, the V gene TRBV5-6, with 8 bases fitting TRBD1. The V gene's germline CDR1 is SGHDT and CDR2 YYEEEE. The CDR3 covers 15 residues. V lost 3 bases to trimming and J lost 7 bases; unmatched junction nucleotides: 8. The DNA of the CDR3 is TGTGCCAGCAGCTCTCGGACAGGGTCAGGTGAAAAACTGTTTTTT. Protein product: CASSSRTGSGEKLFF. The entire variable domain, with the rest obtained from reference TRBV5-6 and TRBJ1-4, is as follows: DAGVTQSPTHLIKTRGQQVTLRCSPKSGHDTVSWYQQALGQGPQFIFQYYEEEERQRGNFPDRFSGHQFPNYSSELNVNALLLGDSALYLCASSSRTGSGEKLFFGSGTQLSVL.

This clone was recorded a few times. J is TRBJ1-1 and V is TRBV6-6; possible D gene TRBD1, 5 bases. CDR1 is MNHNY and CDR2 is SVGAGI in the germline V gene (reference sequence). The V and J ends lost 0 bases and 3 bases respectively, with 14 bases between them. The CDR3 covers 16 residues. The CDR3 loop reads CASSYSSSGGDTEAFF. The CDR3 DNA is TGTGCCAGCAGTTACTCGTCTTCGGGGGGGGACACTGAAGCTTTCTTT.

V and J are TRBV11-2 and TRBJ2-3; 7 bases match TRBD2. Germline V lookup: CDR1 SGHAT, CDR2 FQNNGV. This CDR3 is 15 amino acids long. Trimming cost V 1 base and J 5 bases; bases outside gene matches: 6. The DNA of the CDR3 is TGTGCCAGCAGCTTAGTGGCGGGAGCTGGAGATACGCAGTATTTT. Translating gives CASSLVAGAGDTQYF.

The V and J genes are TRBV4-3 and TRBJ2-3; 8 positions match TRBD2. The V segment lost 2 bases and the J segment 4 bases; nucleotides outside the gene matches: 8. Per the germline V gene, CDR1 is LGHNA and CDR2 is YSLEER. The CDR3 is 16 residues long. This CDR3 reads CASSQMAGGAPDTQYF. The CDR3 DNA follows: TGCGCCAGCAGCCAAATGGCCGGGGGGGCCCCAGATACGCAGTATTTT.

This clone came up a few times. The chain uses TRBV9 and TRBJ1-2, with TRBD1 matching over 9 bases. The CDR3 runs 15 residues. The germline CDR1 and CDR2 sequences are SGDLS and YYNGEE. V gave up 4 bases and J gave up 4 bases; unmatched junction bases: 8. The CDR3 DNA follows: TGTGCCAGCAGCCCACGGACAGGGGTTAGCTATGGCTACACCTTC. This encodes CASSPRTGVSYGYTF.

The V and J genes are TRBV5-4 and TRBJ2-1, with 11 bases lining up with TRBD2. CDR1 is SGHNT and CDR2 is YYREEE in the germline V gene (reference sequence). This CDR3 comprises 17 residues. The trim removed 4 bases at V and 5 bases at J, leaving 11 bases unmatched. The CDR3 loop is CASSTPSSGGPHNEQFF. The CDR3 region has the DNA TGTGCCAGCAGCACCCCTTCTAGCGGGGGGCCCCACAATGAGCAGTTCTTC.